The 32 T cell receptor beta chains given below trace back to one sample, sequenced in a study of cytomegalovirus exposure and HLA in healthy donors. The PCR had 60 Vbeta and 13 Jbeta primers. Some clones are missing from TCRdb's copy, which holds only in-frame ones; the method was immunoSEQ multiplex PCR. The profile shows 180,000 or so clones, around 76% of them singletons. The specimen was PBMCs. The source of these receptors is a woman aged 25 to 39 in good health and CMV-seropositive.

The genes are TRBV28 and TRBJ2-7, with TRBD1 matching over 7 bases. V dropped 4 bases and J dropped 2; count of bases not matched to a gene: 5. Germline V CDR1 and CDR2: MDHEN, SYDVKM. The CDR3 extends over 14 amino acids. The CDR3 is CASSSGGSTYEQYF. Written as DNA, the CDR3 is TGTGCCAGCAGTTCAGGGGGTAGCACCTACGAGCAGTACTTC.

This chain uses TRBV6-1 with TRBJ1-1; 9 bases map to TRBD1. V lost 6 bases to trimming and J lost 5 bases; unmatched junction nucleotides: 4. This CDR3 spans 13 amino acids. Germline values: CDR1 MNHNS, CDR2 SASEGT. CDR3: CASRPQGATEAFF. The CDR3 DNA follows: TGTGCCAGCAGGCCACAGGGGGCGACTGAAGCTTTCTTT.

The rearrangement joins TRBV5-6 to TRBJ2-1, with a weak D call TRBD1 (6 bases). V lost 1 base to trimming and J lost 8 bases, with 16 bases between them. CDR1 is SGHDT, CDR2 YYEEEE, per germline. The CDR3 spans 15 residues. The CDR3 is CASSLRGTAIDEQFF. CDR3 nucleotides: TGTGCCAGCAGCTTGAGGGGGACCGCAATTGATGAGCAGTTCTTC.

The V and J genes are TRBV9 and TRBJ2-1, with 8 bases matching TRBD1. This CDR3 is 18 amino acids long. Germline CDR1 SGDLS, CDR2 YYNGEE. V shed 4 bases and J 0 bases; nucleotides not matched to a gene: 12. The CDR3 spells CASSPQAQGVNSYNEQFF. The CDR3 coding sequence is TGTGCCAGCAGCCCCCAGGCACAGGGGGTGAACTCCTACAATGAGCAGTTCTTC.

This clone has only a few counts. The rearrangement uses TRBV4-2 and TRBJ2-3; 8 bases align to TRBD1. Germline assignment: CDR1 LGHNA and CDR2 YNFKEQ. The CDR3 spans 18 residues. Trimming removed 3 bases from V and 3 bases from J; junction bases left unmatched: 14. CDR3 residues: CASSHLSGTGGRTDTQYF. CDR3 coding DNA: TGTGCCAGCAGCCATCTCTCGGGGACAGGCGGAAGGACAGATACGCAGTATTTT.

V and J are TRBV2 and TRBJ1-6; possibly TRBD1 for D (5 bases). V gave up 1 base and J gave up 7 bases, with 14 bases separating them. Germline CDR1 is SNHLY and CDR2 is FYNNEI. The CDR3 has 16 residues. CDR3 DNA sequence: TGTGCCAGCAGTGAAGGAAAGGGGTTTGGGAATTCACCCCTCCACTTT. Translation gives CASSEGKGFGNSPLHF.

This sequence joins TRBV30 and TRBJ1-2; D uncertain. Trimming took 4 bases from V and 6 from J, leaving 15 bases between them. CDR1 and CDR2 from the germline V gene are GTSNPN and SVGIG (reference sequence). The CDR3 extends over 13 amino acids. CDR3 in DNA: TGTGCCTGGACCCGGAGAGGATTTGATGGCTACACCTTC. This encodes CAWTRRGFDGYTF.

The CDR3: CSVIRHTEQYF. CDR3 sequence (DNA): TGCAGTGTTATTCGACACACCGAGCAGTACTTC. V and J are TRBV20-1 and TRBJ2-7; D call uncertain. This CDR3 contains 11 residues. CDR1 is DFQATT, CDR2 SNEGSKA, per germline (reference sequence). Between the trimmed V and J ends, which lost 7 bases and 6 bases, there was a span of 13 bases.

J is TRBJ2-7 and V is TRBV12-5; 7 bases match TRBD1. The CDR3 length is 13 residues. V lost 7 bases, J lost 4 bases, and 7 bases stayed unmatched. The V gene's germline CDR1 is LGHNT and CDR2 FRNRAP. CDR3 loop: CASARDSAYEQYF. The CDR3 DNA reads TGTGCTAGTGCCAGGGACAGCGCTTACGAGCAGTACTTC.

The chain couples TRBV7-6 to TRBJ2-6; D is ambiguous. Trimming stripped 4 bases from V and 0 bases from J, with 7 bases between. From germline, CDR1 is SGHVS and CDR2 FNYEAQ. The CDR3 loop spans 15 amino acids. Here the CDR3 reads CASSSRSSGANVLTF. Written as DNA, the CDR3 is TGTGCCAGCAGCTCCCGGTCCTCTGGGGCCAACGTCCTGACTTTC.

The chain employs TRBV28 and TRBJ2-2; 7 bases align to TRBD2. CDR1 is MDHEN and CDR2 is SYDVKM in the germline V gene. This CDR3 region has 17 residues. The V segment lost 2 bases and the J segment 6 bases; nucleotides outside the gene matches: 12. CDR3 loop: CASSLPSGRGGSGELFF. CDR3 sequence (DNA): TGTGCCAGCAGTTTACCCTCGGGGAGGGGAGGATCCGGGGAGCTGTTTTTT.

This chain connects TRBV6-6 to TRBJ2-6; D might be TRBD1 (6 bases). Germline V gives CDR1 MNHNY, CDR2 SVGAGI (reference sequence). The CDR3 extends over 16 amino acids. Trimming cost V 6 bases and J 0 bases, with 12 bases left between them. CDR3 DNA sequence: TGTGCCAGCAGCCCCGGACAGTACTCTGGGGCCAACGTCCTGACTTTC. This sequence encodes CASSPGQYSGANVLTF.

CDR3 sequence (DNA): TGTGCCAGCAGCTTAGCGCCCGAGATTAGCTCCTACGAGCAGTACTTC. Translated: CASSLAPEISSYEQYF. This sequence joins TRBV7-8 and TRBJ2-7; no clear D gene. Germline V lookup: CDR1 SGHVS, CDR2 FQNEAQ. V lost 0 bases and J lost 0, with 12 bases in between. CDR3 length: 16 residues.

This clone was found a few times. V is TRBV19 and J is TRBJ2-7, with 8 bases matching TRBD1. Looked up from germline, CDR1 is LNHDA and CDR2 is SQIVND (reference sequence). With V trimmed by 6 bases and J by 2 bases, 3 bases remained unmatched. The CDR3 sequence is 13 residues long. CDR3: CASRQQGAYEQYF. The DNA for the CDR3 is TGTGCCAGTAGGCAACAGGGGGCCTACGAGCAGTACTTC.

The chain couples TRBV28 to TRBJ2-2; D remains unclear. Germline loops: CDR1 MDHEN, CDR2 SYDVKM. This CDR3 is built from 13 residues. V lost 4 bases and J 7 bases, leaving 10 bases between the germline ends. CDR3 DNA: TGTGCCAGCAGTTCTCCTTCGGTCGGGGAGCTGTTTTTT. Translating gives CASSSPSVGELFF.

This chain links TRBV2 with TRBJ1-2; D unclear. V shed 7 bases and J shed 7 bases, with 19 bases lying between them. Germline V gene sequence: CDR1 SNHLY, CDR2 FYNNEI. This CDR3 has 14 residues. CDR3 nucleotide sequence: TGTGCCAGCACCCTCCGGGATATAATGGGTGGCTACACCTTC. It codes for CASTLRDIMGGYTF.

The CDR3 protein is CASSLDLGYGYTF. CDR3 DNA sequence: TGTGCCAGCAGCTTGGACTTGGGGTATGGCTACACCTTC. V usage is TRBV11-3 and J usage is TRBJ1-2; D remains unclear. The CDR3 covers 13 residues. Germline CDR1 and CDR2: SGHNT and YENEEA. V dropped 3 bases and J dropped 5 bases, with 10 bases sitting between them.

This rearrangement joins TRBV5-1 to TRBJ2-6; D is possibly TRBD1 (5 bases). The CDR3 consists of 15 residues. Germline CDR1 reads SGHRS; CDR2 reads YFSETQ. The V and J ends lost 10 bases and 1 base respectively, with 15 bases between them. CDR3 DNA: TGCGCCCTTCAAAGGGCAGGGTCTGGGGCCAACGTCCTGACTTTC. Translated: CALQRAGSGANVLTF.

The chain employs TRBV19 and TRBJ2-5; D possibly corresponds to TRBD2 (6 bases). The assigned J gene may be wrong: the sequence end matches TRBJ2-7 better. The CDR3 has 14 amino acids. Looked up from germline, CDR1 is LNHDA and CDR2 is SQIVND (reference sequence). The CDR3 nucleotides are TGTGCCAGTAGTATATCGGGGGTTGGTAACGAGCAGTACTTC. Amino acids: CASSISGVGNEQYF.

To note about this clone: Other DNA sequences from this sample encode an identical CDR3 as well. This rearrangement joins TRBV2 to TRBJ1-5; a weak D match, TRBD1 (5 bases). This CDR3 has 14 amino acids. V gave up 3 bases and J gave up 4 bases, with 10 bases separating them. Per germline, CDR1 SNHLY and CDR2 FYNNEI. The CDR3 sequence: CASSEQGRNQPQHF. The CDR3 nucleotides read TGTGCCAGCAGTGAGCAGGGCCGGAATCAGCCCCAGCATTTT.

The rearrangement joins TRBV7-3 to TRBJ2-5; tentatively, D is TRBD1 (6 bases). The CDR3 totals 13 residues. V lost 5 bases, J lost 3 bases, and 10 bases lay in between. Germline CDR1 is SGHTA and CDR2 is FQGTGA. The DNA of the CDR3 is TGTGCCAGCAGCCCAAACAGGGAAGAGACCCAGTACTTC. Amino acids: CASSPNREETQYF.

The chain combines TRBV19 with TRBJ1-5; D call uncertain. In germline, CDR1 is LNHDA, CDR2 SQIVND (reference sequence). This CDR3 is built from 14 residues. V dropped 3 bases and J dropped 6 bases, with 12 bases sitting between them. The CDR3 sequence is CASSIHTAGQPQHF. The CDR3 bases are TGTGCCAGTAGTATCCACACGGCGGGTCAGCCCCAGCATTTT.

The genes are TRBV7-9 and TRBJ2-3; TRBD2 is a possible D gene (5 bases). V was shortened by 8 bases and J by 5 bases, with 8 bases between the two germline ends. The length of the CDR3 is 11 residues. The V gene's germline CDR1 is SEHNR and CDR2 FQNEAQ (reference sequence). This chain's CDR3 is CASQEGDTQYF. DNA for the CDR3: TGTGCCAGCCAAGAGGGAGATACGCAGTATTTT.

This chain joins TRBV7-2 and TRBJ2-3, with 15 bases aligning to TRBD2. From germline, CDR1 is SGHTA and CDR2 FQGNSA. After removal of 5 bases from V and 7 bases from J, the junction contained 4 bases not matched to a gene. CDR3 size: 15 residues. Here the CDR3 DNA reads TGTGCCAGCAGCCAAGGACTAGCGGGGGGGTATACGCAGTATTTT. Its protein is CASSQGLAGGYTQYF.

V and J are TRBV27 and TRBJ2-3; 10 bases align to TRBD2. Trimming removed 2 bases from V and 5 bases from J; junction bases left unmatched: 4. The CDR3 consists of 15 residues. Germline assignment: CDR1 MNHEY and CDR2 SMNVEV (reference sequence). CDR3 protein: CASSLSGGALDTQYF. CDR3 nucleotide sequence: TGTGCCAGCAGTTTAAGCGGGGGGGCCTTAGATACGCAGTATTTT.

The genes are TRBV30 and TRBJ2-2; no firm D call. This CDR3 has 13 amino acids. Per the germline V gene, CDR1 is GTSNPN and CDR2 is SVGIG (reference sequence). The V gene lost 0 bases and the J gene lost 6 bases, with 8 bases spanning the gap. CDR3: CAWSVLKPGELFF. CDR3 coding DNA: TGTGCCTGGAGTGTACTCAAACCCGGGGAGCTGTTTTTT. Supplemented by reference TRBV30 and TRBJ2-2, the full variable domain reads SQTIHQWPATLVQPVGSPLSLECTVEGTSNPNLYWYRQAAGRGLQLLFYSVGIGQISSEVPQNLSASRPQDRQFILSSKKLLLSDSGFYLCAWSVLKPGELFFGEGSRLTVL.

The rearrangement uses TRBV4-1 and TRBJ2-5, with a weak D call TRBD2 (5 bases). From germline, CDR1 is MGHRA and CDR2 YSYEKL. V was pared by 1 base and J by 1 base, with 10 bases between. CDR3 size: 15 residues. The CDR3 region is CASSQARGFQETQYF. The CDR3 DNA sequence: TGCGCCAGCAGCCAAGCTCGAGGGTTCCAAGAGACCCAGTACTTC.

The chain couples TRBV5-4 to TRBJ2-3; weak D call: TRBD2 (6 bases). There are 15 residues in the CDR3. Germline V gene data show CDR1 as SGHNT and CDR2 as YYREEE (reference sequence). V was trimmed by 4 bases and J by 2 bases, leaving 14 bases between them. Here the CDR3 DNA reads TGTGCCAGCAGCCGGGACTCCAGAGCCACAGATACGCAGTATTTT. This translates into CASSRDSRATDTQYF.

This sequence joins TRBV2 and TRBJ1-2; TRBD1 aligns across 9 bases. This CDR3 has 13 amino acids. The V segment lost 2 bases and the J segment 6 bases; nucleotides outside the gene matches: 1. Germline assignment: CDR1 SNHLY and CDR2 FYNNEI. Here the CDR3 reads CASSETGGHGYTF. CDR3 sequence (DNA): TGTGCCAGCAGTGAAACAGGGGGCCATGGCTACACCTTC.

J is TRBJ1-5 and V is TRBV19; no reliable D call. V was pared by 1 base and J by 2 bases, with 9 bases between. The germline CDR1 and CDR2 sequences are LNHDA and SQIVND (reference sequence). The CDR3 sequence is 15 residues long. DNA of the CDR3: TGTGCCAGTAGTATAGTGAGTCTGGGCAATCAGCCCCAGCATTTT. This encodes CASSIVSLGNQPQHF.

The CDR3 reads CASSQDWLAGDTQYF. The CDR3, as DNA: TGCGCCAGCAGCCAAGATTGGCTAGCGGGAGATACGCAGTATTTT. The chain joins TRBV4-3 to TRBJ2-3; 8 bases map to TRBD2. The CDR3 runs 15 residues. Germline assignment: CDR1 LGHNA and CDR2 YSLEER. The ends lost 0 bases at V and 5 bases at J; junction bases unmatched: 4.

This clone was seen repeatedly, ten times or more. The chain couples TRBV6-5 to TRBJ2-7; a weak D match, TRBD1 (5 bases). V was shortened by 4 bases and J by 1 base, with 8 bases between the two germline ends. This CDR3 is 13 amino acids long. Germline loops: CDR1 MNHEY, CDR2 SVGAGI. The CDR3 region is CASSSDSSYEQYF. The CDR3 bases are TGTGCCAGCAGTTCCGACAGTTCCTACGAGCAGTACTTC.